This T cell receptor (beta chain) came from a study of blood T cells in healthy people across ages. The CDR3 has 18 amino acids. Germline CDR1 reads SGHTA; CDR2 reads FQGNSA. The trim removed 5 bases at V and 0 bases at J, leaving 13 bases unmatched. This clonotype was seen only a few times. Combining a sample-barcoded 5' primer with a J-beta primer mix, a second PCR ran for roughly 6 to 12 cycles. TCRdb re-derived calls from the 5' RACE reads in MiXCR, one entry per CDR3 protein. The data hold 730,000 or so distinct CDR3 sequences, with less than 45% observed a single time. The chain combines TRBV7-2 with TRBJ2-7; 10 bases match TRBD2. The sequence was obtained from an elderly man in good health. Material for sequencing was blood. This CDR3 reads CASSPRSQRGGASYEQYF. As DNA, the CDR3 is TGTGCCAGCAGCCCCAGGTCACAGCGGGGGGGGGCCTCCTACGAGCAGTACTTC.